This T cell receptor (beta chain) was sequenced in a study of shared clonotypes between healthy human individuals. On the study more broadly: CD4 naive and memory got three plates each, CD8 naive two, CD8 memory one. Study results and caveats: Relative to clonotypes present in all four donors, those not shared had lower generation probabilities.

With 5 bases removed from V and 7 bases from J, the gap between germline ends came to 21 bases. Germline CDR1 reads MDHEN; CDR2 reads SYDVKM. This CDR3 has 16 residues. For every subset, genomic DNA was evenly distributed across several immunoSEQ plates. Libraries were prepared by immunoSEQ multiplex PCR; TCRdb keeps only in-frame clonotypes and omits some of them. Of approximately 940,000 clones in the sample, more than 75% were seen once. Points on this clone: The target antigen is unknown.

The chain is built from TRBV28 and TRBJ2-4, with D tentatively TRBD2 (7 bases). This sequence originates from a man between 18 and 35 years old in good health. The sequencing input was memory CD4+ T cells sorted from blood. Noted subset: CD45RA-negative fraction. CDR3 sequence: CASSRVDGGPGNIQYF. As DNA, the CDR3 is TGTGCCAGCAGTCGGGTGGACGGGGGGCCGGGCAACATTCAGTACTTC. Variable domain in full (rest from reference TRBV28 and TRBJ2-4): DVKVTQSSRYLVKRTGEKVFLECVQDMDHENMFWYRQDPGLGLRLIYFSYDVKMKEKGDIPEGYSVSREKKERFSLILESASTNQTSMYLCASSRVDGGPGNIQYFGAGTRLSVL.